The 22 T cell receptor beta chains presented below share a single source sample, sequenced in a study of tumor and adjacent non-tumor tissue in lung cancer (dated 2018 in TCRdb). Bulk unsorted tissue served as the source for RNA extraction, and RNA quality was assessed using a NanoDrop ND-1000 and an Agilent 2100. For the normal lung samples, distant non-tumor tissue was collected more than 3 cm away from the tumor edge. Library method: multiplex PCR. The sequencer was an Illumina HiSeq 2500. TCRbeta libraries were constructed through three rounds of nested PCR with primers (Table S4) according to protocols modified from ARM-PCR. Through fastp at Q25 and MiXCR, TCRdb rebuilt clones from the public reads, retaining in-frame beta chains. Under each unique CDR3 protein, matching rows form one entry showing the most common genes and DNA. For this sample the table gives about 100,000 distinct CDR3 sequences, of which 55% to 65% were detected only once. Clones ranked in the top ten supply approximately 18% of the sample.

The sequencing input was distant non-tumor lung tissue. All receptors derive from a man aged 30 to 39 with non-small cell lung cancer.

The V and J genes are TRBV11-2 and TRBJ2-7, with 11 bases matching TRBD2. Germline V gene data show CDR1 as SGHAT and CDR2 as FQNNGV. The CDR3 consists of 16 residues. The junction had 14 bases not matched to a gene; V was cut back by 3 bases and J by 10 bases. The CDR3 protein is CASSFSGTSGSCEQYF. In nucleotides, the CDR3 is TGTGCCAGCAGCTTTTCCGGGACTAGCGGCTCCTGCGAACAGTACTTC. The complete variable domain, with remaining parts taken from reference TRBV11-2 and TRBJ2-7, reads EAGVAQSPRYKIIEKRQSVAFWCNPISGHATLYWYQQILGQGPKLLIQFQNNGVVDDSQLPKDRFSAERLKGVDSTLKIQPAKLEDSAVYLCASSFSGTSGSCEQYFGPGTRLTVT.

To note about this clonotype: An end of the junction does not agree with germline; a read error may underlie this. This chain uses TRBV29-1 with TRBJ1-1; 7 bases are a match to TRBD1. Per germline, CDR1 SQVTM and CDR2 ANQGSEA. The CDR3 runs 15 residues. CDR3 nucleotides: TGCAGTGCCGCCCTCCGGGACAGCCTAAACACTGAAGTTTTCTTT. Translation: CSAALRDSLNTEVFF.

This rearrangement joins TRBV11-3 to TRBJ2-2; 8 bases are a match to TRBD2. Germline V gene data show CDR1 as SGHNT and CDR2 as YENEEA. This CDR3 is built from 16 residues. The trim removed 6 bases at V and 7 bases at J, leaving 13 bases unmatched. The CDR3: CASRSTSERVGGELFF. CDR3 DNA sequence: TGTGCCAGCAGGTCGACTAGCGAGAGGGTTGGCGGGGAGCTGTTTTTT.

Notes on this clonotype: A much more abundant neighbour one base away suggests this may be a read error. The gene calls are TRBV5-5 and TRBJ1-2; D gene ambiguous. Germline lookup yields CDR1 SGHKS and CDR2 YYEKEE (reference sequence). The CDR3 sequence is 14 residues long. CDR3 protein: CASSLNPADYGYIF. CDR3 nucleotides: TGTGCCAGCAGCTTGAACCCGGCGGACTATGGCTACATCTTC.

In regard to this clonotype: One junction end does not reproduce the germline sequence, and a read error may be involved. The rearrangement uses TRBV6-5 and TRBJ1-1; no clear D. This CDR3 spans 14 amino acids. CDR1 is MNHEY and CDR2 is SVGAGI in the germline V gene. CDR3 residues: CASSHTDTNTEAFF. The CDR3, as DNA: TGCGCCAGCAGTCACACTGACACGAACACTGAAGCTTTCTTT.

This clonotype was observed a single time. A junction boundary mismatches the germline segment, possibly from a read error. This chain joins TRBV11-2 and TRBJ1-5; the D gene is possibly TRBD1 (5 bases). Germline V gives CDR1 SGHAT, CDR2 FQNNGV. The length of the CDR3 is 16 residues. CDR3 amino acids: CGSSSGKGASGQPQHF. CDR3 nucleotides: TGTGGCAGCAGTTCCGGGAAAGGGGCCTCGGGTCAGCCCCAGCACTTT.

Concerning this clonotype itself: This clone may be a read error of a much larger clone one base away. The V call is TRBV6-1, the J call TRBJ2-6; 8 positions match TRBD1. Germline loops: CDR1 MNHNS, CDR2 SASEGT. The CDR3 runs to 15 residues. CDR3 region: CASQRTGTGANGLTF. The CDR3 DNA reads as TGTGCCAGCCAGAGGACAGGGACTGGGGCCAACGGCCTGACTTTC.

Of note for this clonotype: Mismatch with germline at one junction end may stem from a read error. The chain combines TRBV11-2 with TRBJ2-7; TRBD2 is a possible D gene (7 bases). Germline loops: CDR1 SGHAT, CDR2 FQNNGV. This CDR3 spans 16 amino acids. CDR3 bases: TGTGCCAGCAGCGAATTTCACAGGGCACTGGCGGGGGAGCACTACTTC. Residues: CASSEFHRALAGEHYF.

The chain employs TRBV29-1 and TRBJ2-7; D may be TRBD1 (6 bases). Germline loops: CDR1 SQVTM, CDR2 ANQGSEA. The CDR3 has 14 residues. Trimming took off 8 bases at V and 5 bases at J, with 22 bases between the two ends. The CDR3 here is CSTVFGTTKDEQYF. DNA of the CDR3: TGCAGCACTGTGTTCGGGACAACGAAGGACGAGCAGTACTTC.

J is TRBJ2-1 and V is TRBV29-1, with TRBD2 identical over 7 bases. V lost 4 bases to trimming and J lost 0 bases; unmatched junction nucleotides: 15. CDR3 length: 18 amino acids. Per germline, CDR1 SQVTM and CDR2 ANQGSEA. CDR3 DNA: TGCAGCGTTGGGACCCGTGGGCTAGCGGAGGGCTCCTACAATGAGCAGTTCTTC. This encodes CSVGTRGLAEGSYNEQFF.

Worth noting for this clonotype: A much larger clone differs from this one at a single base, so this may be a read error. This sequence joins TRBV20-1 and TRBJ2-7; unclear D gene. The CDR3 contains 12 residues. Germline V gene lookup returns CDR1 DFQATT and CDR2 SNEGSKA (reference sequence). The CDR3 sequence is CNARDPQHEQYF. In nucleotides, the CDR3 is TGCAATGCTAGAGATCCCCAGCACGAGCAGTACTTC.

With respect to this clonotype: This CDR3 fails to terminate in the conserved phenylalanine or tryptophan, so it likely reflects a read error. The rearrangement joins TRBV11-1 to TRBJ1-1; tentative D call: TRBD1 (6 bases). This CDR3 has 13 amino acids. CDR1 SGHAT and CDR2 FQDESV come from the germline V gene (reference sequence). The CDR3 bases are TGTACCAGCAGTGGACAGCCCAACACTGAAGCTTTCCTT. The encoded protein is CTSSGQPNTEAFL.

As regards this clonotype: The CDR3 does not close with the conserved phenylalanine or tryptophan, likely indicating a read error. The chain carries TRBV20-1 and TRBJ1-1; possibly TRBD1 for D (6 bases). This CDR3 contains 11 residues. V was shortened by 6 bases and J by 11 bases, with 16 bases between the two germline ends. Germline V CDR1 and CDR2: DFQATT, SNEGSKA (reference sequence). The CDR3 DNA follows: TGCAGTGCCGGACAGCTTCGACTGGCTTTCTCT. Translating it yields CSAGQLRLAFS.

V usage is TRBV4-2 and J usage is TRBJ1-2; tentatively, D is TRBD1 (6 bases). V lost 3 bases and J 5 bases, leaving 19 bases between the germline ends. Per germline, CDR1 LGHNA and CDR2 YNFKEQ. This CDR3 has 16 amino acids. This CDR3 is CASSHGMDRFKYGYTF. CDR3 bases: TGTGCCAGCAGCCATGGGATGGACAGATTTAAATATGGCTACACCTTC.

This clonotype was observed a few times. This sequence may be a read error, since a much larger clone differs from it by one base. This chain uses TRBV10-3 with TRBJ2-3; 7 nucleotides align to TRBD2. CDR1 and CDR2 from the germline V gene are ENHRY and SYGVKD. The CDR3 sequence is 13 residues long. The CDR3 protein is CTIRSGTTDTQYF. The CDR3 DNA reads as TGTACCATCAGAAGCGGGACGACAGATACGCAGTATTTT.

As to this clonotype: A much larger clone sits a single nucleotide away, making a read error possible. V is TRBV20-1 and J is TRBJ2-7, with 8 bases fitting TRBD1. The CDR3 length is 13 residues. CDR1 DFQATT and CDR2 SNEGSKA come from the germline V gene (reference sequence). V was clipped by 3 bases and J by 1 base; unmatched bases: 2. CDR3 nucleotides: TGCAGTGCTAGGGACAGGGAGTCCTACGAGCAGTACTTC. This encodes CSARDRESYEQYF.

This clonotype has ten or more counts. The DNA for the CDR3 is TGTGCCAGCAGCCGCCGCCGACAGGGGAAGAGCATGAACACTGAAGCTTTCTTT. This translates into CASSRRRQGKSMNTEAFF. The chain has TRBV6-2 or TRBV6-3 and TRBJ1-1, with TRBD1 matching 8 bases. After removal of 6 bases from V and 0 bases from J, the junction contained 15 bases not matched to a gene. Germline V gene data show CDR1 as MNHEY and CDR2 as SVGEGT. The CDR3 is 18 residues long.

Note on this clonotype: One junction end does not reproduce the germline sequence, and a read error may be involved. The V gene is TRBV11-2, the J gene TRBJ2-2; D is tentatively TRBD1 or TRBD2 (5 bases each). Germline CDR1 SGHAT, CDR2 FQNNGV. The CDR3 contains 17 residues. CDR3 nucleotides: TGTGCCAGCGGCCCTAAATTCGACAGCGCGAACACCGGGGAGTTGTTTTTT. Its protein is CASGPKFDSANTGELFF.

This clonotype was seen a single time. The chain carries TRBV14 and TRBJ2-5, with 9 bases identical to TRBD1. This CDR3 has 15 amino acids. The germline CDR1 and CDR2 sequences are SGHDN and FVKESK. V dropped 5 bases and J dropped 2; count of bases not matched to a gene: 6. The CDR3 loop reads CASSKFGTGQETQYF. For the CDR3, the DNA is TGTGCCAGCAGCAAATTTGGGACAGGGCAAGAGACCCAGTACTTC.

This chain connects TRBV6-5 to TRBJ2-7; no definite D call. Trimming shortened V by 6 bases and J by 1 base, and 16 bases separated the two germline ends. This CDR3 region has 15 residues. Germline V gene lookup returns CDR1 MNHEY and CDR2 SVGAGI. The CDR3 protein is CASSPYTTASYEQYF. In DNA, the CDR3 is TGTGCCAGCAGCCCATACACCACGGCGTCCTACGAGCAGTACTTC.

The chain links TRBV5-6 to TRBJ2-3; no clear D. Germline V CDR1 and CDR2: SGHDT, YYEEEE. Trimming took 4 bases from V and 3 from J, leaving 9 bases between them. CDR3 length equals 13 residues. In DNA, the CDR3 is TGTGCCAGCAGCGCCATAATAACAGATACGCAGTATTTT. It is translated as CASSAIITDTQYF.

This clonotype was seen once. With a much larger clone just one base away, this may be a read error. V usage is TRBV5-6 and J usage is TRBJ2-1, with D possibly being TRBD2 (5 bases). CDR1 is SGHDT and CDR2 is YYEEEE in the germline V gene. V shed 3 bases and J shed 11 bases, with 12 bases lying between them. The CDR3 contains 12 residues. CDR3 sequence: CASSWMGDKQFF. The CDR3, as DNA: TGTGCCAGCAGCTGGATGGGAGATAAGCAGTTCTTC.